Shown below are 28 T cell receptor beta chains from a single sample sequenced in a study of breast tumors, draining lymph nodes, adjacent tissues. Each CDR3 protein gets one entry after TCRdb re-called the multiplex PCR reads with MiXCR. The data contain about 150,000 distinct CDR3 sequences, about 31% of them singletons. The lymph nodes were axillary draining lymph nodes from breast cancer patients. The sample was axillary lymph node tissue. Receptors originate from a female donor with breast cancer. Some clones in this sample may be carry-over from other donors' samples.

The genes are TRBV2 and TRBJ1-1; 7 positions match TRBD1. The CDR3 consists of 13 residues. The J segment lost 4 bases and the V segment lost 6 bases, leaving 5 bases of the junction unmatched. Looked up from germline, CDR1 is SNHLY and CDR2 is FYNNEI. This CDR3 is CASSWTGTTEAFF. The CDR3 DNA is TGTGCCAGCAGCTGGACAGGAACCACTGAAGCTTTCTTT.

J is TRBJ2-2 and V is TRBV18; D is perhaps TRBD1 (5 bases). V lost 5 bases to trimming and J lost 4 bases, with 14 bases between them. The germline gives CDR1 KGHSH, CDR2 LQKENI. The CDR3 covers 15 residues. In nucleotides, the CDR3 is TGTGCCAGCTCATCTACAGGTTCCGGCACCGGGGAGCTGTTTTTT. It translates to CASSSTGSGTGELFF.

This clonotype was seen just once. At one of its ends the junction is not consistent with the germline gene, which may arise from a read error. The rearrangement links TRBV29-1 to TRBJ2-3, with 7 positions matching TRBD2. The CDR3 has 14 residues. The germline V gene encodes CDR1 SQVTM and CDR2 ANQGSEA. CDR3 protein: CNVETSGGGDTQYF. The CDR3 nucleotides read TGCAACGTTGAAACCAGCGGCGGGGGTGATACGCAGTATTTT.

In this sample, this clonotype turned up many times. This chain connects TRBV9 to TRBJ2-5, with 7 bases that match TRBD2. The CDR3 sequence is 15 residues long. In germline, CDR1 is SGDLS, CDR2 YYNGEE. V lost 5 bases, J lost 2 bases, and 9 bases stayed unmatched. The CDR3: CASSPRAGIQETQYF. The CDR3 nucleotides read TGTGCCAGCAGTCCACGAGCGGGGATTCAAGAGACCCAGTACTTC.

This clonotype was picked up many times. This rearrangement joins TRBV9 to TRBJ2-5, with TRBD2 as a possible D gene (6 bases). This CDR3 comprises 13 residues. V was trimmed by 0 bases and J by 5 bases, leaving 8 bases between them. CDR1 is SGDLS, CDR2 YYNGEE, per germline. The CDR3 protein is CASSVGGEETQYF. The CDR3 coding sequence is TGTGCCAGCAGCGTAGGGGGGGAGGAGACCCAGTACTTC.

A word on this clonotype: This may come from a read error, since a much larger clone is one base off. V usage is TRBV6-4 and J usage is TRBJ2-7, with 7 positions matching TRBD1. There are 17 residues in the CDR3. Trimming cost V 4 bases and J 1 base; bases outside gene matches: 13. The V gene's germline CDR1 is MRHNA and CDR2 SNTAGT. The CDR3: CASSGFYGDSFSYEQYF. For the CDR3, the DNA is TGTGCCAGCAGTGGGTTCTACGGGGACAGTTTTTCCTACGAGCAGTACTTC.

This clonotype was found many times. The chain is built from TRBV12-3 or TRBV12-4 and TRBJ2-3, with 12 bases that match TRBD2. CDR3 size: 18 residues. Losses at the gene ends were 0 bases for V and 2 bases for J; bases not matched to a gene: 6. In nucleotides, the CDR3 is TGTGCCAGCAGTTTAGCTCTCGGGACTAGCGGGCTCACAGATACGCAGTATTTT. This sequence encodes CASSLALGTSGLTDTQYF.

The CDR3 here is CASSLSTGYSPLHF. CDR3 nucleotides: TGTGCCAGCAGCTTATCGACAGGGTATTCACCCCTCCACTTT. The V and J genes are TRBV7-2 and TRBJ1-6; TRBD1 aligns across 7 bases. CDR1 and CDR2 (germline): SGHTA, FQGNSA. Trimming removed 2 bases from V and 8 bases from J; junction bases left unmatched: 3. CDR3 length: 14 amino acids.

The sample holds many counts of this clonotype. A junction end diverges from the germline sequence, so it may reflect a read error. The gene calls are TRBV6-5 and TRBJ1-6; D not resolved. CDR1 and CDR2 (germline): MNHEY, SVGAGI. The CDR3 sequence is 16 residues long. CDR3 nucleotides: TGTGCCAGCAGTCACTCGCGACGCCGGCTCAGTTCACCCCTCCACTTT. It is translated as CASSHSRRRLSSPLHF.

Ten or more counts support this clonotype. The chain uses TRBV6-1 and TRBJ2-3; D unclear. Trimming removed 8 bases at V and 0 bases at J, with 12 bases between. The CDR3 has 14 amino acids. Germline assignment: CDR1 MNHNS and CDR2 SASEGT. CDR3 sequence reads: CASRRYPSTDTQYF. In DNA, the CDR3 is TGTGCCAGCCGGCGCTACCCTAGCACAGATACGCAGTATTTT.

The rearrangement joins TRBV27 to TRBJ2-5, with a possible D match to TRBD2 (5 bases). The length of the CDR3 is 12 residues. From germline, CDR1 is MNHEY and CDR2 SMNVEV (reference sequence). V was shortened by 6 bases and J by 7 bases, with 12 bases between the two germline ends. CDR3 region: CASSHRGGTQYF. The CDR3 nucleotides read TGTGCCAGCAGCCACCGGGGTGGGACCCAGTACTTC.

Details on this clonotype: The junction and the germline gene differ at one end; a read error may be behind it. The genes are TRBV7-9 and TRBJ2-5, with 8 bases matching TRBD2. The CDR3 consists of 16 residues. Per the germline V gene, CDR1 is SEHNR and CDR2 is FQNEAQ (reference sequence). For the CDR3, the DNA is TGCGCCAGCAGCTTAGTCATAGCGGGGACCTTGAAGACCCAGTACTTC. Its translation: CASSLVIAGTLKTQYF.

This clonotype was recorded many times. J is TRBJ2-1 and V is TRBV20-1; TRBD2 matches 9 bases. CDR1 DFQATT and CDR2 SNEGSKA come from the germline V gene (reference sequence). Germline trimming cut 3 bases from V and 3 bases from J; bases unmatched to any gene: 12. The CDR3 extends over 17 amino acids. As DNA, the CDR3 is TGCAGTGCTAGCCCCCGAGGGGGTAGCGGGGGCTACAATGAGCAGTTCTTC. Translated, it gives CSASPRGGSGGYNEQFF.

This clonotype was counted ten times or more. The CDR3 nucleotides are TGTGCCAGCAGCACCCGACGGGTTGGACCTGGAAACACCATATATTTT. The encoded protein is CASSTRRVGPGNTIYF. The gene calls are TRBV11-2 and TRBJ1-3; D is ambiguous. Germline assignment: CDR1 SGHAT and CDR2 FQNNGV. The V and J ends lost 5 bases and 2 bases respectively, with 16 bases between them. The CDR3 is made up of 16 amino acids.

This clonotype occurred many times. This chain joins TRBV7-2 and TRBJ1-2, with D perhaps TRBD1 (6 bases). V lost 3 bases, J lost 7 bases, and 12 bases lay in between. The germline CDR1 and CDR2 sequences are SGHTA and FQGNSA. The CDR3 length is 13 residues. CDR3 DNA sequence: TGTGCCAGCAGCTTTGGGGGCCTTGGTGGCTACACCTTC. This sequence encodes CASSFGGLGGYTF.

This clonotype has more than one count but fewer than ten. This could be a read error, since a much larger clone is one nucleotide away. The V gene is TRBV6-5, the J gene TRBJ1-3, with D unresolved. CDR3 length: 17 amino acids. CDR1 and CDR2 from the germline V gene are MNHEY and SVGAGI. CDR3 protein: CASSHSRPQRTGNTIYF. CDR3 DNA: TGTGCCAGCAGTCACTCGAGGCCACAAAGGACTGGAAACACCATATATTTT.

This clonotype has more than one count but fewer than ten. One junction end does not reproduce the germline sequence, and a read error may be involved. The chain carries TRBV10-3 and TRBJ2-2; 7 nucleotides line up with TRBD2. Per the germline V gene, CDR1 is ENHRY and CDR2 is SYGVKD. The CDR3 loop spans 14 amino acids. CDR3 in amino acids: CAVSGRGDTGELFF. As DNA, the CDR3 is TGTGCCGTCAGTGGACGGGGGGACACCGGGGAGCTGTTTTTT.

V and J are TRBV6-2 or TRBV6-3 and TRBJ2-5; perhaps TRBD1 as D (6 bases). CDR3 size: 14 residues. Trimming shortened V by 2 bases and J by 7 bases, and 14 bases separated the two germline ends. CDR1 and CDR2 from the germline V gene are MNHEY and SVGEGT. CDR3 sequence reads: CASSYQGPPGTQYF. Here the CDR3 DNA reads TGTGCCAGCAGTTACCAGGGGCCCCCCGGGACCCAGTACTTC.

This chain links TRBV11-3 with TRBJ2-5, with a possible D match to TRBD2 (5 bases). The ends were cut back, 6 bases at V and 1 base at J, with 9 bases in the middle. The germline V gene has CDR1 SGHNT and CDR2 YENEEA. The CDR3 is made up of 13 amino acids. This CDR3 is CASRQEAQETQYF. As DNA, the CDR3 is TGTGCCAGCAGGCAGGAGGCCCAAGAGACCCAGTACTTC. Looking up the rest from reference TRBV11-3 and TRBJ2-5 gives the full variable domain: EAGVVQSPRYKIIEKKQPVAFWCNPISGHNTLYWYLQNLGQGPELLIRYENEEAVDDSQLPKDRFSAERLKGVDSTLKIQPAELGDSAVYLCASRQEAQETQYFGPGTRLLVL.

This clonotype was seen a handful of times. A much larger clone lies one base from this, so it may be a read error. The chain combines TRBV6-5 with TRBJ2-1; no clear D gene. The CDR3 loop spans 13 amino acids. Germline V lookup: CDR1 MNHEY, CDR2 SVGAGI. V dropped 6 bases and J dropped 4 bases, with 10 bases sitting between them. CDR3: CASSQMRYNEQFF. CDR3 nucleotide sequence: TGTGCCAGCAGCCAAATGCGATACAATGAGCAGTTCTTC.

This clonotype was found many times. The J gene is TRBJ2-7, the V gene TRBV7-7; weak D call: TRBD1 (5 bases). Looked up from germline, CDR1 is SSHAT and CDR2 is FNYEAQ (reference sequence). This CDR3 has 13 residues. This chain's CDR3 is CASSKDSFGEQYV. CDR3 bases: TGTGCTAGCAGCAAAGACAGCTTTGGGGAGCAGTACGTC.

This clonotype was counted ten times or more. The chain carries TRBV20-1 and TRBJ2-5; weak D call: TRBD2 (6 bases). Germline assignment: CDR1 DFQATT and CDR2 SNEGSKA (reference sequence). The length of the CDR3 is 16 residues. Between the trimmed V and J ends, which lost 0 bases and 5 bases, there was a span of 19 bases. CDR3 in amino acids: CSARDDGGAVGETQYF. Here the CDR3 DNA reads TGCAGTGCTAGAGATGACGGCGGGGCAGTAGGTGAGACCCAGTACTTC.

In this sample, this clonotype turned up many times. The V and J genes are TRBV7-6 and TRBJ2-6; D unclear. Between the trimmed V and J ends, which lost 1 base and 0 bases, there was a span of 10 bases. Germline values: CDR1 SGHVS, CDR2 FNYEAQ. This CDR3 contains 17 residues. CDR3 nucleotide sequence: TGTGCCAGCAGCTTAGAAGGCGGAAGCTCTGGGGCCAACGTCCTGACTTTC. The encoded protein is CASSLEGGSSGANVLTF. Complete variable domain (other parts from reference TRBV7-6 and TRBJ2-6): GAGVSQSPRYKVTKRGQDVALRCDPISGHVSLYWYRQALGQGPEFLTYFNYEAQQDKSGLPNDRFSAERPEGSISTLTIQRTEQRDSAMYRCASSLEGGSSGANVLTFGAGSRLTVL.

Only a few counts were recorded for this clonotype. The V call is TRBV6-5, the J call TRBJ1-2; D not certain. Germline V gene lookup returns CDR1 MNHEY and CDR2 SVGAGI. Trimming stripped 8 bases from V and 8 bases from J, with 15 bases between. This CDR3 contains 12 residues. The CDR3 DNA reads TGTGCCAGCGCGCCTCAGATCCCCGGCTACACCTTC. This encodes CASAPQIPGYTF.

This clonotype was seen repeatedly, ten times or more. The rearrangement links TRBV20-1 to TRBJ2-2; 7 bases match TRBD2. CDR3 length: 14 amino acids. V lost 3 bases to trimming and J lost 6 bases; unmatched junction nucleotides: 7. The germline V gene has CDR1 DFQATT and CDR2 SNEGSKA (reference sequence). The CDR3 here is CSASRGVTPGELFF. CDR3 bases: TGCAGTGCTAGTCGGGGGGTGACCCCCGGGGAGCTGTTTTTT.

This clonotype was detected ten times or more. The chain couples TRBV3-1 to TRBJ1-4, with TRBD1 matching over 8 bases. CDR3 length: 15 residues. Trimming removed 4 bases from V and 4 bases from J; junction bases left unmatched: 5. Germline loops: CDR1 LGHDT, CDR2 YNNKEL (reference sequence). The DNA of the CDR3 is TGTGCCAGCAGCCTACGGACAGGGATTAATGAAAAACTGTTTTTT. It encodes CASSLRTGINEKLFF.

With respect to this clonotype: A read error is likely, as this CDR3 ends without the conserved phenylalanine or tryptophan. The V call is TRBV20-1, the J call TRBJ1-5; 9 positions agree with TRBD1. The CDR3 sequence is 16 residues long. Germline lookup yields CDR1 DFQATT and CDR2 SNEGSKA (reference sequence). The CDR3 nucleotides are TGCAGTGCCAGAGACAGGGGGAAAGGGGATAATCAGCCCCAGCATTCT. It yields the protein CSARDRGKGDNQPQHS.

The chain carries TRBV6-6 and TRBJ2-4; the D gene is possibly TRBD2 (6 bases). The CDR3 spans 16 residues. Trimming left V 8 bases short and J 3 bases short, with 20 bases between. Germline CDR1 is MNHNY and CDR2 is SVGAGI (reference sequence). The CDR3 sequence is CASHGGSGVIKNIQYF. As DNA, the CDR3 is TGTGCCAGCCACGGTGGATCGGGGGTGATCAAAAACATTCAGTACTTC.